This T cell receptor beta chain was retrieved from a study of shared clonotypes between healthy human individuals (dated by TCRdb to 2018 to 2020). About the investigation overall: A couple of women and a few men aged 18 to 49 years were included in the cohort. For each donor, CD4 naive and CD4 memory were each run on three plates, CD8 naive on two plates, and CD8 memory on one plate. Blood TCR repertoires of several healthy adults were deeply sequenced to estimate repertoire size and the extent of clonotype sharing between individuals. To increase sequencing depth and limit assay-specific biases, TCR repertoire library preparation and sequencing were carried out by different laboratories using diverse techniques. Leukapheresis yielded between about 0.9 and 10 billion PBMCs per donor.

Summary of the overall study and its limitations: Compared with non-shared clonotypes, the clonotypes found in all four sorted-subset donors had higher generation probabilities. Larger estimated clonotype richness was generally found for naive subsets than for memory subsets. Because the study included a small number of donors, the genetic and exposure-history diversity represented was limited. Roughly 5% of naive CD4, 3.5% of naive CD8, 2.3% of memory CD4, and more than 0.35% of memory CD8 clonotypes were shared across several donors. Pairwise subsampling indicated that sequencing depth was expected to affect the degree of clonotype sharing among donors. Incomplete sequencing was indicated by rarefaction of sorted-subset datasets, despite the large sequencing depth. Sampling was restricted to blood, and TCR repertoires in tissues likely differ from the TCR repertoires found in blood.

The donors were healthy, HIV-negative adults who had no recently reported acute infections or vaccinations. All donors were Caucasian adults living in Nashville, Tennessee, USA. CD4+ T cells were enriched by magnetic negative selection, after which naive cells were positively selected on CD45RA and the negative fraction was taken as the memory subset. After blood collection by leukapheresis, PBMCs were isolated using Ficoll-Histopaque density gradient centrifugation and then cryopreserved in the vapor phase of liquid nitrogen. Analytical flow cytometry was used to check the purity and quantity of each magnetically sorted T cell population. Genomic DNA was isolated from each sorted fraction and quantified by UV absorbance on a Nanodrop 2000c. Using the deep immunoSEQ assay, TCR CDR3 regions were amplified from genomic DNA by multiplex PCR. Extracted genomic DNA from each cell subset was distributed evenly across all wells of several immunoSEQ 96-well plates, and each plate was treated as a replicate. For sorted subsets, each replicate PCR was loaded with roughly 0.2 ug genomic DNA, equivalent to 30,000 to 35,000 T cell genomes. The purified libraries were quantified using a Qubit 3.0 fluorometer, sized with a Bioanalyzer 2100, and then quantified again using the KAPA Library Quantification kit. A separate single-read 150-cycle Illumina NextSeq 550 flow cell was used to sequence each immunoSEQ 96-well plate. The paper's data handling went like this. Because the immunoSEQ output included only junctional sequences and no quality scores, the filtering could not be the same as the filtering used for full-length reads. To assign V/J genes and CDR3, sequences were annotated using PyIR, a Python wrapper for IgBLAST v1.9, with IMGT germline references. Reads were filtered out if the reads had weak V/J assignments (E-value above 1e-6), no CDR3, stop codons, out-of-frame junctions, or ambiguous translated residues. V3J clonotypes were defined as sequences sharing the same inferred V gene, J gene, and CDR3 amino acid sequence. Percentage overlap between repertoires was calculated by dividing the number of shared unique clonotypes by the size of the smaller repertoire. Repertoire richness was assessed with RTK rarefaction, the Chao1 estimator, and Recon v2.1 estimates of unobserved clonotypes. OLGA was used to compute generation probabilities for all TCRbeta clonotypes that the gDNA method yielded from four donors. The immuneACCESS repertoire file appears here via TCRdb, limited to in-frame rearrangements. These files lack a portion of the clones; in checked studies, under half of the deficit traces to unresolved V genes, and the cause of the others is not known. Clonal size and the V and J genes are those of that table, whereas D and trimming came from the DNA. This sample holds around 550,000 clones; 95% to 97% were observed only once. Under 0.06% of the sample comes from the top ten.

Concerning this clone itself: Its antigen has not been determined. Per-base qualities were not stored, and no clone one base away is much larger.

The receptor was derived from a woman younger than 45 in good health. The specimen was naive CD4+ T cells sorted from blood. Taken with the paper, the label for cell subset or site translates to: CD45RA+ positively selected.

The CDR3 protein is CASRPPGGYGYTF. The nucleotides read TGTGCCAGTAGGCCTCCGGGGGGCTATGGCTACACCTTC. The chain was built from TRBV19 and TRBJ1-2, with TRBD1 tentatively as D gene (5 bases match). The germline V gene (reference sequence) sets CDR1 to LNHDA and CDR2 to SQIVND. Between the V and J ends, shortened by 6 bases and 4 bases respectively, the junction contains 12 bases. From the cysteine through the phenylalanine, the CDR3 covers 13 amino acids. Kept here is only the CDR3 DNA, which spans 39 bases and is read in frame from base 1. Here the CDR3 is joined to the reference TRBV19 and TRBJ1-2 genes, and the full variable domain is: DGGITQSPKYLFRKEGQNVTLSCEQNLNHDAMYWYRQDPGQGLRLIYYSQIVNDFQKGDIAEGYSVSREKKESFPLTVTSAQKNPTAFYLCASRPPGGYGYTFGSGTRLTVV.